This passage covers 18 T cell receptor beta chains from one sample sequenced in a study of early T cells in non-severe SARS-CoV-2 infection. TCRdb reprocessed the 5' RACE reads with MiXCR, giving one entry per CDR3 protein. The sample consists of around 66,000 distinct CDR3 sequences, around 5.7% of them appearing once. The sequences come from whole blood, collected at baseline. The source is an adult who was a healthcare worker with PCR-confirmed SARS-CoV-2 infection or an uninfected control (not recorded which).

This chain joins TRBV29-1 and TRBJ2-5; no definite D call. Trimming left V 6 bases short and J 5 bases short, with 13 bases between. CDR1 and CDR2 from the germline V gene are SQVTM and ANQGSEA. There are 12 residues in the CDR3. The CDR3 nucleotides are TGCAGCGTACCGGACGGAGCGGAGACCCAGTACTTC. Its protein product is CSVPDGAETQYF.

This clonotype was detected many times. The V and J genes are TRBV27 and TRBJ1-1; D possibly corresponds to TRBD1 (5 bases). Per the germline V gene, CDR1 is MNHEY and CDR2 is SMNVEV (reference sequence). The ends were cut back, 4 bases at V and 5 bases at J, with 11 bases in the middle. The length of the CDR3 is 13 residues. The CDR3 loop reads CASSSQGRTEAFF. CDR3 nucleotides: TGTGCCAGCAGTTCGCAGGGAAGAACTGAAGCTTTCTTT.

This clonotype was seen ten or more times. The rearrangement uses TRBV7-7 and TRBJ1-4; D remains ambiguous. Germline assignment: CDR1 SSHAT and CDR2 FNYEAQ (reference sequence). The CDR3 contains 13 residues. The V gene lost 5 bases and the J gene lost 8 bases, with 12 bases spanning the gap. CDR3 in amino acids: CASSADPGEKLFF. The DNA for the CDR3 is TGTGCCAGCAGCGCGGACCCGGGGGAAAAACTGTTTTTT.

The chain couples TRBV7-2 to TRBJ1-1; D is uncertain. Trimming removed 3 bases from V and 7 bases from J, with 12 bases in between. The CDR3 sequence is 13 residues long. The germline V gene has CDR1 SGHTA and CDR2 FQGNSA. In nucleotides, the CDR3 is TGTGCCAGCAGCTTTTGGAGGACGGGTGAAGCTTTCTTT. Residues: CASSFWRTGEAFF. Combining the CDR3 with reference TRBV7-2 and TRBJ1-1 gives the whole variable domain GAGVSQSPSNKVTEKGKDVELRCDPISGHTALYWYRQSLGQGLEFLIYFQGNSAPDKSGLPSDRFSAERTGGSVSTLTIQRTQQEDSAVYLCASSFWRTGEAFFGQGTRLTVV.

About this clonotype: This may arise from a read error, as a much more abundant clone is one base away. This sequence joins TRBV10-1 and TRBJ2-5, with D perhaps matching TRBD2 (6 bases). The CDR3 totals 13 residues. From germline, CDR1 is WNHNN and CDR2 SYGVQD (reference sequence). DNA of the CDR3: TGCGCCAGCAGCCTTGCGGGGCAAGAGACCCAGCACTTC. Its protein product is CASSLAGQETQHF.

This clonotype was observed many times. This chain links TRBV9 with TRBJ2-7, with D possibly called TRBD1 or TRBD2 (6 bases each). V lost 2 bases and J lost 4, with 13 bases in between. Germline V gene sequence: CDR1 SGDLS, CDR2 YYNGEE. CDR3 length: 14 amino acids. This CDR3 reads CASSVGGGGYEQYF. The DNA for the CDR3 is TGTGCCAGCAGCGTCGGCGGAGGGGGTTACGAGCAGTACTTC.

At least ten counts were recorded for this clonotype. The J gene is TRBJ1-5, the V gene TRBV27; D is perhaps TRBD1 (6 bases). CDR3 length equals 15 residues. Germline values: CDR1 MNHEY, CDR2 SMNVEV (reference sequence). V gave up 4 bases and J gave up 8 bases, with 18 bases separating them. CDR3 sequence (DNA): TGTGCCAGCAGTTCTTACAGGGAGGTAGGGGAGCCCCAGCATTTT. Protein product: CASSSYREVGEPQHF.

This clonotype has at least ten counts. V and J are TRBV3-1 and TRBJ2-1; 11 positions match TRBD2. The CDR3 contains 19 residues. Germline V gene lookup returns CDR1 LGHDT and CDR2 YNNKEL (reference sequence). V gave up 2 bases and J gave up 2 bases; unmatched junction bases: 11. CDR3 bases: TGTGCCAGCAGCCAAACTGTCGTAGCGGGAGGGGAAACCTACAATGAGCAGTTCTTC. It encodes CASSQTVVAGGETYNEQFF.

This clonotype was found many times. The chain joins TRBV27 to TRBJ2-5, with TRBD2 matching 13 bases. This CDR3 is built from 17 residues. Trimming removed 2 bases from V and 4 bases from J; junction bases left unmatched: 7. Germline assignment: CDR1 MNHEY and CDR2 SMNVEV (reference sequence). The CDR3 region has the DNA TGTGCCAGCAGTTTAGGTGCTACTAGCGGGAGGGTAGAGACCCAGTACTTC. Encoded protein: CASSLGATSGRVETQYF.

By share, this clonotype ranks as medium-sized. V and J are TRBV20-1 and TRBJ2-1, with D maybe TRBD2 (5 bases). The CDR3 extends over 17 amino acids. Germline V gene data show CDR1 as DFQATT and CDR2 as SNEGSKA (reference sequence). V dropped 0 bases and J dropped 5 bases, with 20 bases sitting between them. DNA of the CDR3: TGCAGTGCTAGAGATTTCACCGGGGTAGCACCCCACAATGAGCAGTTCTTC. Protein: CSARDFTGVAPHNEQFF.

V and J are TRBV28 and TRBJ2-7, with D possibly TRBD1 on 6 matching bases. This CDR3 has 15 residues. V dropped 5 bases and J dropped 5 bases, with 19 bases sitting between them. CDR1 and CDR2 from the germline V gene are MDHEN and SYDVKM. The chain's CDR3 is CASSLLQGLEDEQYF. CDR3 bases: TGTGCCAGCAGTCTTTTACAGGGTTTAGAGGACGAGCAGTACTTC.

The chain joins TRBV28 to TRBJ2-1; 14 bases fit TRBD2. The CDR3 runs to 17 residues. Germline CDR1 MDHEN, CDR2 SYDVKM. J gave up 1 base and V 5 bases, and 4 bases lay outside the gene matches. The CDR3 sequence is CASSQTSGRGSYNEQFF. In DNA form, the CDR3 reads TGTGCCAGCAGTCAGACTAGCGGGAGGGGGTCCTACAATGAGCAGTTCTTC.

This clonotype was picked up a small number of times. The chain is built from TRBV6-2 or TRBV6-3 and TRBJ2-2; 9 bases match TRBD1. Germline assignment: CDR1 MNHEY and CDR2 SVGEGT. The CDR3 is 16 amino acids. Trimming cost V 4 bases and J 6 bases; bases outside gene matches: 9. The CDR3 is CASSSPHRGRAGELFF. The CDR3 nucleotides read TGTGCCAGCAGTTCTCCCCACAGGGGGCGAGCCGGGGAGCTGTTTTTT.

To note about this clonotype: One end of the junction is discordant with germline, which a read error may explain. The chain carries TRBV5-1 and TRBJ2-1; the match to TRBD1 covers 8 bases. CDR1 and CDR2 (germline): SGHRS, YFSETQ. This CDR3 comprises 15 residues. This chain's CDR3 is CASSSGQGQRNERFF. CDR3 nucleotides: TGCGCCAGCAGCTCCGGACAGGGTCAGCGCAATGAGCGGTTCTTC.

The V and J genes are TRBV7-8 and TRBJ2-1; TRBD1 agrees at 7 bases. CDR3 length equals 15 residues. Germline CDR1 is SGHVS and CDR2 is FQNEAQ. V lost 5 bases, J lost 8 bases, and 12 bases stayed unmatched. This CDR3 reads CASSRQHQGVHEQFF. For the CDR3, the DNA is TGTGCCAGCAGCCGCCAACATCAGGGGGTTCATGAGCAGTTCTTC. The variable domain in full, completed from reference TRBV7-8 and TRBJ2-1, reads GAGVSQSPRYKVAKRGQDVALRCDPISGHVSLFWYQQALGQGPEFLTYFQNEAQLDKSGLPSDRFFAERPEGSVSTLKIQRTQQEDSAVYLCASSRQHQGVHEQFFGPGTRLTVL.

The chain recombines TRBV15 with TRBJ1-1; no reliable D call. The V gene lost 0 bases and the J gene lost 8 bases, with 10 bases spanning the gap. CDR3 length: 13 residues. Germline V lookup: CDR1 LNHNV, CDR2 YYDKDF (reference sequence). The DNA for the CDR3 is TGTGCCACCAGCAGAGATGGTCGGGCCGAAGCTTTCTTT. As protein: CATSRDGRAEAFF.

This clonotype appeared a few times. CDR3 sequence reads: CATSDSAVYYNEQFF. For the CDR3, the DNA is TGTGCCACCAGTGATTCGGCGGTTTACTACAATGAGCAGTTCTTC. V gene TRBV24-1 combines with J gene TRBJ2-1; D ambiguous. Germline CDR1 and CDR2: KGHDR and SFDVKD. This CDR3 has 15 residues. Trimming took off 2 bases at V and 3 bases at J, with 10 bases between the two ends.

The sample holds one count of this clonotype. A much more abundant neighbour one base away suggests this may be a read error. The conserved phenylalanine or tryptophan is not found at the CDR3 terminus, so this likely reflects a read error. The chain recombines TRBV12-3 or TRBV12-4 with TRBJ2-7; D remains unclear. This CDR3 contains 12 residues. V was pared by 5 bases and J by 7 bases, with 12 bases between. The CDR3 DNA is TGTGCCAGCAGTACCGACACGCCTGAGCAGTACTCC. As protein: CASSTDTPEQYS.